This TCR beta chain originates from a study of vaccination and CD4 T cells after COVID-19. TCRdb used MiXCR to reprocess the PCR reads, holding one entry per CDR3 protein. The sample consists of just over 35,000 distinct CDR3 sequences, 35% to 40% of them appearing once. This CDR3 spans 16 amino acids. Trimming took off 2 bases at V and 2 bases at J, with 12 bases between the two ends. Per germline, CDR1 SGHVS and CDR2 FQNEAQ. Time point of the sample: late sampling 161 to 241 days after vaccination in a few convalescent patients. Spanning March to December 2020, the positive PCR dates came before US Alpha, Beta and Delta variants.

Sample: CD4+ T cells from blood, taken about 7 months after SARS-CoV-2 vaccination. The source is a human donor who had recovered from COVID-19. The chain couples TRBV7-8 to TRBJ2-2; D unresolved. The CDR3 DNA follows: TGTGCCAGCAGCTTACCGGGTAATATCAACACCGGGGAGCTGTTTTTT. Translated: CASSLPGNINTGELFF. Using reference TRBV7-8 and TRBJ2-2 for the parts outside the CDR3, the full variable domain is GAGVSQSPRYKVAKRGQDVALRCDPISGHVSLFWYQQALGQGPEFLTYFQNEAQLDKSGLPSDRFFAERPEGSVSTLKIQRTQQEDSAVYLCASSLPGNINTGELFFGEGSRLTVL.